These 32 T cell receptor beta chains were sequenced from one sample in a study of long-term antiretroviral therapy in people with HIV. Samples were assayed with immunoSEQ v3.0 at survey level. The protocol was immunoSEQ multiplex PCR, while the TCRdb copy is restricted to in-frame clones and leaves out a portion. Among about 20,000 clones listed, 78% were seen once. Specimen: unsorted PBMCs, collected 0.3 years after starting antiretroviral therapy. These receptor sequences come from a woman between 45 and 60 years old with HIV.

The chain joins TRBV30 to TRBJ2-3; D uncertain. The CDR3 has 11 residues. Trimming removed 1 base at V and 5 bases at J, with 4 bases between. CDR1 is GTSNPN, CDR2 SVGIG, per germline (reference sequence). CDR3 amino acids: CAWSAGDTQYF. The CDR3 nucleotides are TGTGCCTGGAGTGCTGGAGATACGCAGTATTTT.

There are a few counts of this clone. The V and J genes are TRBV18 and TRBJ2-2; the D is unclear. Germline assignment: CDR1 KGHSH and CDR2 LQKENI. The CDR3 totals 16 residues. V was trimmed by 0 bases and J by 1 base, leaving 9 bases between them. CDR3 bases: TGTGCCAGCTCACCACCGGGGTTCCTGAACACCGGGGAGCTGTTTTTT. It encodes CASSPPGFLNTGELFF.

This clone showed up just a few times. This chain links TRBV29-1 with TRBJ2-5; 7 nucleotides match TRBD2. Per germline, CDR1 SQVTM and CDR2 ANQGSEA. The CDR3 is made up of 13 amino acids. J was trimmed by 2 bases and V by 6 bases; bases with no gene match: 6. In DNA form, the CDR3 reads TGCAGCGTGGAGCTAGCGGCTCAAGAGACCCAGTACTTC. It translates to CSVELAAQETQYF. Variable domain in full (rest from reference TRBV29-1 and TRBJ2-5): SAVISQKPSRDICQRGTSLTIQCQVDSQVTMMFWYRQQPGQSLTLIATANQGSEATYESGFVIDKFPISRPNLTFSTLTVSNMSPEDSSIYLCSVELAAQETQYFGPGTRLLVL.

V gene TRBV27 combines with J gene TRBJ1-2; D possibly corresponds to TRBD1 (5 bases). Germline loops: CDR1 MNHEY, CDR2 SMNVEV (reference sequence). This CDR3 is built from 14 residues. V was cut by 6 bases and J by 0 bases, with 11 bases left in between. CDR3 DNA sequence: TGTGCCAGCAGAGGGGCCGGGGCTAACTATGGCTACACCTTC. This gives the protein CASRGAGANYGYTF.

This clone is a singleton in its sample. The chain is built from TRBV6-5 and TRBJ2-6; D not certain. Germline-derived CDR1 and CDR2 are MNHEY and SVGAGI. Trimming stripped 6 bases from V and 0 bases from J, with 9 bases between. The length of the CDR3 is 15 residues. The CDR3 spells CASRETDSGANVLTF. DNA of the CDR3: TGTGCCAGCAGGGAAACAGACTCTGGGGCCAACGTCCTGACTTTC.

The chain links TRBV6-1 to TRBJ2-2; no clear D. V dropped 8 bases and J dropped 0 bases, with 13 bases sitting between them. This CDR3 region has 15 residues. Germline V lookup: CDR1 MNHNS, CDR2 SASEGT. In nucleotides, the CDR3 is TGTGCCAGCGCTCGCCAGAGCGCGAACACCGGGGAGCTGTTTTTT. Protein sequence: CASARQSANTGELFF.

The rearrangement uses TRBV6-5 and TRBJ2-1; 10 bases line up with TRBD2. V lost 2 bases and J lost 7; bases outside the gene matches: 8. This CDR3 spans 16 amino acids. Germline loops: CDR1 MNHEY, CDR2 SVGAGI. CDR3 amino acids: CASSYLGSGGANEQFF. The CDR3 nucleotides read TGTGCCAGCAGTTACCTAGGGAGCGGGGGGGCAAATGAGCAGTTCTTC.

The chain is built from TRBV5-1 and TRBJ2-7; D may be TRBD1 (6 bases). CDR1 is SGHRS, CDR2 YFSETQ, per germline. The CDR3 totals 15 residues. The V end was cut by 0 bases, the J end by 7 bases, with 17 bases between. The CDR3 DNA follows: TGCGCCAGCAGCTTGGATGCGGCAGGGGTAAGGGAGCAGTACTTC. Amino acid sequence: CASSLDAAGVREQYF.

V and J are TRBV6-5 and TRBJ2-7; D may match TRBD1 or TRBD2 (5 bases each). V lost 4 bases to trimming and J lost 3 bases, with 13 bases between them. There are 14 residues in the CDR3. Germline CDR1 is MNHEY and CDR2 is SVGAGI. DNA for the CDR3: TGTGCCAGCAGTTGGGGCCCGGGAAGCTACGAGCAGTACTTC. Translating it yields CASSWGPGSYEQYF.

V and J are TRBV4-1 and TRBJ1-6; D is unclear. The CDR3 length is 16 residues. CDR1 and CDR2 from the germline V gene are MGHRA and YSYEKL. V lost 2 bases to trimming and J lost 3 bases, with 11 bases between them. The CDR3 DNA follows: TGCGCCAGCAGCCAATTAGGGCGGATCTATAATTCACCCCTCCACTTT. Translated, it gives CASSQLGRIYNSPLHF.

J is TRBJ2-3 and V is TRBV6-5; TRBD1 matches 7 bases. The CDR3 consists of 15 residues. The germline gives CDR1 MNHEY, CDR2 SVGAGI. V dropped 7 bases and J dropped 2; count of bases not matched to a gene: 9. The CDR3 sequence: CASTDRARLTDTQYF. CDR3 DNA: TGTGCCAGCACCGACAGGGCTAGACTCACAGATACGCAGTATTTT.

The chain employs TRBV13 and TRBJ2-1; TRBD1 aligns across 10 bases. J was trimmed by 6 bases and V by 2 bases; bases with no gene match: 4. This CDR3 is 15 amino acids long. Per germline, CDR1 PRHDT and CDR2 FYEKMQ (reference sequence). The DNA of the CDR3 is TGTGCCAGCAGCTTAAGCTGGACAGGGGGCAATGAGCAGTTCTTC. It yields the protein CASSLSWTGGNEQFF.

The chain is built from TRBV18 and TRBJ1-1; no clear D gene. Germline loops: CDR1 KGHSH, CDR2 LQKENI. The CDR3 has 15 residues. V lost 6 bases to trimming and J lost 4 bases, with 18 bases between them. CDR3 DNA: TGTGCCAGCTCCCTACTAGGCGGTTCGAGCACTGAAGCTTTCTTT. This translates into CASSLLGGSSTEAFF. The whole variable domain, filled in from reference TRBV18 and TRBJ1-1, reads NAGVMQNPRHLVRRRGQEARLRCSPMKGHSHVYWYRQLPEEGLKFMVYLQKENIIDESGMPKERFSAEFPKEGPSILRIQQVVRGDSAAYFCASSLLGGSSTEAFFGQGTRLTVV.

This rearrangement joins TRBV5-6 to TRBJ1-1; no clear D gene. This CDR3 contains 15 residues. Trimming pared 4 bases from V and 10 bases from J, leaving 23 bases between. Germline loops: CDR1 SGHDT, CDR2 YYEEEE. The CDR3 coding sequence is TGTGCCAGCAGCCTCGATATGGACCTGCGGGCTTTAGCTTTCTTT. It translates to CASSLDMDLRALAFF.

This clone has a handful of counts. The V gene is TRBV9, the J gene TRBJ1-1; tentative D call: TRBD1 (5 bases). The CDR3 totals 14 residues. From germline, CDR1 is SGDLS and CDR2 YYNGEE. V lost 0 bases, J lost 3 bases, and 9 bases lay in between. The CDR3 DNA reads TGTGCCAGCAGCGTAGGAGGCAGGGACACTGAAGCTTTCTTT. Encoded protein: CASSVGGRDTEAFF.

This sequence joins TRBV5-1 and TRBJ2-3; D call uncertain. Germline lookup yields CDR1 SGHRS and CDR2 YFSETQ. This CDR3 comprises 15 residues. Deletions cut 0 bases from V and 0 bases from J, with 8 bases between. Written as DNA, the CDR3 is TGCGCCAGCAGCTTGGAACAGTTTAGCACAGATACGCAGTATTTT. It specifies CASSLEQFSTDTQYF.

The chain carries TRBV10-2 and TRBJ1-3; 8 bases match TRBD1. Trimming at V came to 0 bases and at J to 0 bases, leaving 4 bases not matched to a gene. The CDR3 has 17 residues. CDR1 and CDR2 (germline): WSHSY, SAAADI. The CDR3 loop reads CASSESGQVDSGNTIYF. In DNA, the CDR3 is TGCGCCAGCAGTGAGTCGGGACAGGTTGACTCTGGAAACACCATATATTTT.

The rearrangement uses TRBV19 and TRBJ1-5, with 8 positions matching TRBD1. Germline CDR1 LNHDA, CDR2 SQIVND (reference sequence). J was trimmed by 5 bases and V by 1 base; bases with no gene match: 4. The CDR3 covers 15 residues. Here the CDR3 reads CASSIGGQGYQPQHF. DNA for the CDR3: TGTGCCAGTAGTATAGGAGGACAGGGTTATCAGCCCCAGCATTTT. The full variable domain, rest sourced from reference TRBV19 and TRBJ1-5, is DGGITQSPKYLFRKEGQNVTLSCEQNLNHDAMYWYRQDPGQGLRLIYYSQIVNDFQKGDIAEGYSVSREKKESFPLTVTSAQKNPTAFYLCASSIGGQGYQPQHFGDGTRLSIL.

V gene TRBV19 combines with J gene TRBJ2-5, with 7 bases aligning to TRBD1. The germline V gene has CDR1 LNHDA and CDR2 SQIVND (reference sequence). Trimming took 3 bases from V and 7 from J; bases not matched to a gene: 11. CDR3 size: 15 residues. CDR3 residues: CASSILDRDKGTQYF. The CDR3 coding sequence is TGTGCCAGTAGTATCCTTGACAGGGACAAAGGGACCCAGTACTTC. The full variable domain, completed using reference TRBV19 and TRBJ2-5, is DGGITQSPKYLFRKEGQNVTLSCEQNLNHDAMYWYRQDPGQGLRLIYYSQIVNDFQKGDIAEGYSVSREKKESFPLTVTSAQKNPTAFYLCASSILDRDKGTQYFGPGTRLLVL.

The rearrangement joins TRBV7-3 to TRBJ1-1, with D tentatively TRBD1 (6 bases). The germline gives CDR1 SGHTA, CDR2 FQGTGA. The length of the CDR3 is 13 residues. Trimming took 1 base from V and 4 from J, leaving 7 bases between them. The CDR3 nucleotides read TGTGCCAGCAGCTTAATGGGGGCCACTGAAGCTTTCTTT. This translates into CASSLMGATEAFF.

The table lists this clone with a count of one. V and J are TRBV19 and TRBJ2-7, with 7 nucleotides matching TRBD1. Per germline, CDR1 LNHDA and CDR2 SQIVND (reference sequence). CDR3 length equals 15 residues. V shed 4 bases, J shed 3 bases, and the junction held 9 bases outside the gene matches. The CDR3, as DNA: TGTGCCAGTAGTACAGGGGGACCACCAATCTACGAGCAGTACTTC. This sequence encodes CASSTGGPPIYEQYF.

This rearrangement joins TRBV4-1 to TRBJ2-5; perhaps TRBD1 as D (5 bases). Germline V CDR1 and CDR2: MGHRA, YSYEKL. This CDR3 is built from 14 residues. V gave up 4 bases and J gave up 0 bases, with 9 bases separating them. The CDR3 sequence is CASSLTGNQETQYF. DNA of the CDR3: TGCGCCAGCAGCCTAACAGGAAACCAAGAGACCCAGTACTTC.

The DNA for the CDR3 is TGTGCCAGCAGTTACTCGAGGCAGGAGGAAGAGACCCAGTACTTC. As protein: CASSYSRQEEETQYF. The chain links TRBV6-5 to TRBJ2-5, with D perhaps TRBD2 (5 bases). From germline, CDR1 is MNHEY and CDR2 SVGAGI. The CDR3 extends over 15 amino acids. With 0 bases removed from V and 3 bases from J, the gap between germline ends came to 11 bases.

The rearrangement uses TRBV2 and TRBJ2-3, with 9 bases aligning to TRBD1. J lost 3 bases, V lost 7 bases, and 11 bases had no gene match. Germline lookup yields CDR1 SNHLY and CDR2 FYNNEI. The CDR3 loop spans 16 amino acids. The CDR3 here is CASTRGQGRRTDTQYF. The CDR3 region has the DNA TGTGCCAGCACTAGGGGACAGGGAAGGAGAACAGATACGCAGTATTTT.

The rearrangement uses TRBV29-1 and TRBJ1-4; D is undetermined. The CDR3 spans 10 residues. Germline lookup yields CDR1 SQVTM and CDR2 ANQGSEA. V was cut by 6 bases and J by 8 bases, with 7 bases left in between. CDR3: CSVGSEKLFF. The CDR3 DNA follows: TGCAGCGTGGGCTCCGAAAAACTGTTTTTT. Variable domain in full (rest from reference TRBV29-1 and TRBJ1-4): SAVISQKPSRDICQRGTSLTIQCQVDSQVTMMFWYRQQPGQSLTLIATANQGSEATYESGFVIDKFPISRPNLTFSTLTVSNMSPEDSSIYLCSVGSEKLFFGSGTQLSVL.

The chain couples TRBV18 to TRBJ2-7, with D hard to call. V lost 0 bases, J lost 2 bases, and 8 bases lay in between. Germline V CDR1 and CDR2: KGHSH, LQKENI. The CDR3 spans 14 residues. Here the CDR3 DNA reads TGTGCCAGCTCACCACCGATTGGGACCTACGAGCAGTACTTC. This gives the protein CASSPPIGTYEQYF. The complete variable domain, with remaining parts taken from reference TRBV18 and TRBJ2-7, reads NAGVMQNPRHLVRRRGQEARLRCSPMKGHSHVYWYRQLPEEGLKFMVYLQKENIIDESGMPKERFSAEFPKEGPSILRIQQVVRGDSAAYFCASSPPIGTYEQYFGPGTRLTVT.

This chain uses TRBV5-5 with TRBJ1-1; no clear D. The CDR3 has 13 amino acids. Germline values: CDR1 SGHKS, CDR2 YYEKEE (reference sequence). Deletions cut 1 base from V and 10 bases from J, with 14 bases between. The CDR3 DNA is TGTGCCAGCAGCTTGCAAATTGAGCGGGGAGCTTTCTTT. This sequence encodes CASSLQIERGAFF.

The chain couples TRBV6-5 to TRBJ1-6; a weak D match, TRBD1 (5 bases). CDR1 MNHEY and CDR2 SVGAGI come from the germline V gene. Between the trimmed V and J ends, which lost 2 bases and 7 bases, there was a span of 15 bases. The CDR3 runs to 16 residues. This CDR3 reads CASSYNQRGVNSPLHF. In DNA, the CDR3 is TGTGCCAGCAGTTACAATCAGCGGGGGGTGAATTCACCCCTCCACTTT.

Here the CDR3 reads CASSQGPYYNEQFF. CDR3 nucleotides: TGTGCCAGCAGCCAGGGGCCATACTACAATGAGCAGTTCTTC. This chain joins TRBV6-5 and TRBJ2-1; D perhaps matches TRBD1 (6 bases). Germline CDR1 and CDR2: MNHEY and SVGAGI. This CDR3 region has 14 residues. The germline V and J ends were trimmed by 6 bases and 3 bases, with 12 bases remaining between them.

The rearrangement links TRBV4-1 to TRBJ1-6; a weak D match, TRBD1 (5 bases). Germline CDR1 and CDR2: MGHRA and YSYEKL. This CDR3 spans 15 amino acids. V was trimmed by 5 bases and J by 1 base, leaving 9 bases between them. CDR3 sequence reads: CASSATASYNSPLHF. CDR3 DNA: TGCGCCAGCAGCGCGACAGCGTCCTATAATTCACCCCTCCACTTT.

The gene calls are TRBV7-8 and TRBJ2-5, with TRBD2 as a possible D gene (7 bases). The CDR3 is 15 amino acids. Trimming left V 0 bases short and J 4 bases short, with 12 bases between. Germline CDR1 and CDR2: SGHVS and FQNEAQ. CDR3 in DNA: TGTGCCAGCAGCTTAGCGGGGGGGCCCCCAGAGACCCAGTACTTC. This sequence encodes CASSLAGGPPETQYF.

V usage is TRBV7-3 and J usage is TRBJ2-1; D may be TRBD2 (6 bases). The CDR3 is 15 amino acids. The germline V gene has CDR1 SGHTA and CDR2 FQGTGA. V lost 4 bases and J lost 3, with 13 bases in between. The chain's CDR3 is CASSSHGGNYNEQFF. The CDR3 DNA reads TGTGCCAGCAGCTCCCACGGGGGAAACTACAATGAGCAGTTCTTC. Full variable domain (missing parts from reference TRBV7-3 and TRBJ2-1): GAGVSQTPSNKVTEKGKYVELRCDPISGHTALYWYRQSLGQGPEFLIYFQGTGAADDSGLPNDRFFAVRPEGSVSTLKIQRTERGDSAVYLCASSSHGGNYNEQFFGPGTRLTVL.